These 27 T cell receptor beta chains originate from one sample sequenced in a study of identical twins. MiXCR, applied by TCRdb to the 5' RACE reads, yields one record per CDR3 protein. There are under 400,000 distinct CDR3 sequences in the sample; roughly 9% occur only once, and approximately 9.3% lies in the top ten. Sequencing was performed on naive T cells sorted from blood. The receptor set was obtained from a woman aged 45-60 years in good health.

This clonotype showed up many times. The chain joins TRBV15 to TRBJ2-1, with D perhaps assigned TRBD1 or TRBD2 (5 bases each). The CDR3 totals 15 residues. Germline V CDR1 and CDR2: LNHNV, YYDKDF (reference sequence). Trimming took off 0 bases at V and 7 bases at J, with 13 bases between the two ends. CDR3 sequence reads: CATSRERGAGNEQFF. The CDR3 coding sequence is TGTGCCACCAGCAGAGAGAGAGGGGCTGGTAATGAGCAGTTCTTC.

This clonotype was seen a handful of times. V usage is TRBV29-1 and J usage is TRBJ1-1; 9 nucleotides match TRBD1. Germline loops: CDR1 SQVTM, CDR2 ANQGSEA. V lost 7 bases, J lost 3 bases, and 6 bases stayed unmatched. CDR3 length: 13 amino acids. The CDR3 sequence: CSAQGQGYTEAFF. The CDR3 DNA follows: TGCAGCGCCCAGGGACAGGGTTACACTGAAGCTTTCTTT.

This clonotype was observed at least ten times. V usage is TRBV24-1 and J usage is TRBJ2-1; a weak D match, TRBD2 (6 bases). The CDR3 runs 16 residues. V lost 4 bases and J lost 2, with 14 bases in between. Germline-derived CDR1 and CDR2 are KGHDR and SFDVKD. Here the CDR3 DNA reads TGTGCCACCAGTGAGTTAGCGGCAAACGCCTACAATGAGCAGTTCTTC. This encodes CATSELAANAYNEQFF.

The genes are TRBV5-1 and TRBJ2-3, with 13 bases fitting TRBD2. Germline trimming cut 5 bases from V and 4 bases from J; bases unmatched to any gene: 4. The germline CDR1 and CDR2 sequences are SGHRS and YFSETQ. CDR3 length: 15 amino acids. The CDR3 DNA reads TGCGCCAGCAGGCCTACTAGCGGGAGGGCAGATACGCAGTATTTT. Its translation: CASRPTSGRADTQYF.

This chain's CDR3 is CSAETGDTEAFF. CDR3 coding DNA: TGCAGTGCCGAGACAGGGGACACTGAAGCTTTCTTT. This sequence joins TRBV20-1 and TRBJ1-1, with 8 nucleotides matching TRBD1. The CDR3 totals 12 residues. Unmatched junction bases numbered 3, after V lost 6 bases and J lost 3 bases. The germline V gene encodes CDR1 DFQATT and CDR2 SNEGSKA (reference sequence).

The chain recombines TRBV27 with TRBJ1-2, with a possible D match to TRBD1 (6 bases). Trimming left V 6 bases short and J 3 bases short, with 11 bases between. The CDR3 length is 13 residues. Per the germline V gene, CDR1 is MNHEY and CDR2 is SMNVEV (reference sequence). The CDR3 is CASRAGVDYGYTF. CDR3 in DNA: TGTGCCAGCAGGGCAGGGGTGGACTATGGCTACACCTTC.

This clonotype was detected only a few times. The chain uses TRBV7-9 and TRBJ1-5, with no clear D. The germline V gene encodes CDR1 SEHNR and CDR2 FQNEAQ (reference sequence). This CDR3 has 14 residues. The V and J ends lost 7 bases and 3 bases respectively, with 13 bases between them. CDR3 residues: CASNSLGINQPQHF. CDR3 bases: TGTGCCAGCAACTCCCTGGGGATCAATCAGCCCCAGCATTTT.

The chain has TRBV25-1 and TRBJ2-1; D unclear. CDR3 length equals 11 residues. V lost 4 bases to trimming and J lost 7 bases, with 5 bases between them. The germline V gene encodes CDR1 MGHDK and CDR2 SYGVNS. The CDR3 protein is CASSALNEQFF. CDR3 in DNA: TGTGCCAGCAGTGCTCTTAATGAGCAGTTCTTC.

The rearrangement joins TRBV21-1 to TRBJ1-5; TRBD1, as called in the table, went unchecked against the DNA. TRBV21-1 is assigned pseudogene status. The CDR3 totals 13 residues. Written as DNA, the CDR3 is TGTGCCAGCAGCAAAGAGGGGGATCAGCCCCAGCATTTT. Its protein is CASSKEGDQPQHF.

CDR3 amino acids: CASSVDQRYGYTF. The CDR3 coding sequence is TGTGCCAGCAGTGTTGACCAACGCTATGGCTACACCTTC. This chain connects TRBV2 to TRBJ1-2; D remains unclear. Germline V gene sequence: CDR1 SNHLY, CDR2 FYNNEI. CDR3 size: 13 residues. The ends were cut back, 4 bases at V and 4 bases at J, with 10 bases in the middle.

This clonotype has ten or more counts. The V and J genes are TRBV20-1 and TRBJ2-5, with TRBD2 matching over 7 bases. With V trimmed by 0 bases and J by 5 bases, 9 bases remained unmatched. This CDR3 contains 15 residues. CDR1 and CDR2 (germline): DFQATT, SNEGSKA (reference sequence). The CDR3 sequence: CSARDLADFPETQYF. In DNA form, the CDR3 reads TGCAGTGCTAGAGACCTAGCGGACTTCCCGGAGACCCAGTACTTC.

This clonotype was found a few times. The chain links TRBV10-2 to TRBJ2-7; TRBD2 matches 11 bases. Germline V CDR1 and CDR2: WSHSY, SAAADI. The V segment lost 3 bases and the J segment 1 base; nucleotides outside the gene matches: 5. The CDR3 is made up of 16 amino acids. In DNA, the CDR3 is TGCGCCAGCAGTGACATAGCGGGAGGGGTATCCTACGAGCAGTACTTC. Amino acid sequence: CASSDIAGGVSYEQYF.

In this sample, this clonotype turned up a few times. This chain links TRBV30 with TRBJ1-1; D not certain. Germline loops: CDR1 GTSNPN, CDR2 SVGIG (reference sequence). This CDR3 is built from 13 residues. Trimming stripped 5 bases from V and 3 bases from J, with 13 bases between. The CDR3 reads CAWEGALYTEAFF. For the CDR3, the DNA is TGTGCCTGGGAGGGAGCGCTATACACTGAAGCTTTCTTT. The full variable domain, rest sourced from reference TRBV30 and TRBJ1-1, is SQTIHQWPATLVQPVGSPLSLECTVEGTSNPNLYWYRQAAGRGLQLLFYSVGIGQISSEVPQNLSASRPQDRQFILSSKKLLLSDSGFYLCAWEGALYTEAFFGQGTRLTVV.

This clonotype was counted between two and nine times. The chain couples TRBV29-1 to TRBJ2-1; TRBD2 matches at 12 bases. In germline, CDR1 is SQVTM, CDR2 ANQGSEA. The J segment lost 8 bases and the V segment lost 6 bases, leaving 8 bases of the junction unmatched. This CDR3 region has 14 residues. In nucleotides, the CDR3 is TGCAGCGTCACGACTAGCGGGAGTGCGGATGAGCAGTTCTTC. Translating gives CSVTTSGSADEQFF.

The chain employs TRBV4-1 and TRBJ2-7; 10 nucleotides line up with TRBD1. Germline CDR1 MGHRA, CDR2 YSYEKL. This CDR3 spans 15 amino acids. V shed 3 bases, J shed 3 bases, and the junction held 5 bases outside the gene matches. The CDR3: CASSHRTGGIYEQYF. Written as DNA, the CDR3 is TGCGCCAGCAGCCATCGGACAGGGGGGATCTACGAGCAGTACTTC.

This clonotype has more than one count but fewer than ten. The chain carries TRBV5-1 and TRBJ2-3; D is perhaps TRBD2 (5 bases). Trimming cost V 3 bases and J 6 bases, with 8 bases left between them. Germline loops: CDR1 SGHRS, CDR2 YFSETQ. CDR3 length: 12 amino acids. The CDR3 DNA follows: TGCGCCAGCAGCTCGGAGGTTGATACGCAGTATTTT. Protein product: CASSSEVDTQYF.

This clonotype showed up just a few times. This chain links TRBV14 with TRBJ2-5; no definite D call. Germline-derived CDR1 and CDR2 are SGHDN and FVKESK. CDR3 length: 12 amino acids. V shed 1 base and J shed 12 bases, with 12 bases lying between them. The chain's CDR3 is CASSQVGAAKYF. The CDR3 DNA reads TGTGCCAGCAGCCAAGTGGGCGCGGCAAAGTACTTC.

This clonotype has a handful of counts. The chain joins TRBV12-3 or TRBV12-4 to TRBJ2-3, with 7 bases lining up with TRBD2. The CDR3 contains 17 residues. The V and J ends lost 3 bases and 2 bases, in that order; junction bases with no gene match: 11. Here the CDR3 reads CASSFQMASGNTDTQYF. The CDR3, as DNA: TGTGCCAGCAGTTTCCAGATGGCTAGCGGAAACACAGATACGCAGTATTTT.

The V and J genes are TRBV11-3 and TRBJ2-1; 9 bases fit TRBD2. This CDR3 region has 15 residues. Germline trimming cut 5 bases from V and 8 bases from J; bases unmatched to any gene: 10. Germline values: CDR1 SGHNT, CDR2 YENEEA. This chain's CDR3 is CASSPRASGIYEQFF. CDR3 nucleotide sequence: TGTGCCAGCAGCCCCCGGGCTAGCGGGATCTATGAGCAGTTCTTC. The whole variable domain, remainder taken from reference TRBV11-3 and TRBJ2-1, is EAGVVQSPRYKIIEKKQPVAFWCNPISGHNTLYWYLQNLGQGPELLIRYENEEAVDDSQLPKDRFSAERLKGVDSTLKIQPAELGDSAVYLCASSPRASGIYEQFFGPGTRLTVL.

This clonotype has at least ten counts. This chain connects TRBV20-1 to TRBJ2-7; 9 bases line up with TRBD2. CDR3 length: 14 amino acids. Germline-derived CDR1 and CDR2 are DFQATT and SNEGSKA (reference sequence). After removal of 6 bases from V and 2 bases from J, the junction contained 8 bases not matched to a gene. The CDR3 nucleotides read TGCAGTGCCCGGCCACTAGCGGGCCCCTACGAGCAGTACTTC. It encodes CSARPLAGPYEQYF.

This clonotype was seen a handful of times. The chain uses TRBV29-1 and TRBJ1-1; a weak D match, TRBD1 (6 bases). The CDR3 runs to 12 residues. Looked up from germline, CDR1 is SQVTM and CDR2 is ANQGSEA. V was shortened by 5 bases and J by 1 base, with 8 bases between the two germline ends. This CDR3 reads CSVMTGNTEAFF. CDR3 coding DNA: TGCAGCGTTATGACAGGGAACACTGAAGCTTTCTTT. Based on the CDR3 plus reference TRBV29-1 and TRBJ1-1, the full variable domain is SAVISQKPSRDICQRGTSLTIQCQVDSQVTMMFWYRQQPGQSLTLIATANQGSEATYESGFVIDKFPISRPNLTFSTLTVSNMSPEDSSIYLCSVMTGNTEAFFGQGTRLTVV.

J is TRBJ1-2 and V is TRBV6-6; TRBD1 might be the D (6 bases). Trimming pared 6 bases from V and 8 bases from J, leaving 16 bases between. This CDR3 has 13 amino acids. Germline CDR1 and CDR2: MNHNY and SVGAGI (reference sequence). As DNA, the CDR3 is TGTGCCAGCAGAGCCCTCACAGGGAACGGCTACACCTTC. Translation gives CASRALTGNGYTF.

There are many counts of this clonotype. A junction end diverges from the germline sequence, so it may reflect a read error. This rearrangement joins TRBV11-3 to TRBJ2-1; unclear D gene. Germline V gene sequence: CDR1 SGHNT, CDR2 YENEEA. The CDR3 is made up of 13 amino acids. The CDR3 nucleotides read TGCGCCAGCAGCTTGGGCTACGGAAATGAGCAGTTCTTC. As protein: CASSLGYGNEQFF. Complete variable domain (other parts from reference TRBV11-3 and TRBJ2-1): EAGVVQSPRYKIIEKKQPVAFWCNPISGHNTLYWYLQNLGQGPELLIRYENEEAVDDSQLPKDRFSAERLKGVDSTLKIQPAELGDSAVYLCASSLGYGNEQFFGPGTRLTVL.

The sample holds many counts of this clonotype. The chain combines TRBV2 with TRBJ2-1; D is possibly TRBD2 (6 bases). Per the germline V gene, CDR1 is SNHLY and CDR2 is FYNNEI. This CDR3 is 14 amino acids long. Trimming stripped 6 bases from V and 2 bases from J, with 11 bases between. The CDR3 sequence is CASRRLVAYNEQFF. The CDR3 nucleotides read TGTGCCAGCAGGCGACTAGTTGCCTACAATGAGCAGTTCTTC.

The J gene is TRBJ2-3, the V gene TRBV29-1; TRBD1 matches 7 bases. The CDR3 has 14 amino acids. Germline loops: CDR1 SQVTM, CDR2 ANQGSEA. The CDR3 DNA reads TGCAGAATTAGGGGGCCTGGTTTCACAGATACGCAGTATTTT. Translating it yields CRIRGPGFTDTQYF.

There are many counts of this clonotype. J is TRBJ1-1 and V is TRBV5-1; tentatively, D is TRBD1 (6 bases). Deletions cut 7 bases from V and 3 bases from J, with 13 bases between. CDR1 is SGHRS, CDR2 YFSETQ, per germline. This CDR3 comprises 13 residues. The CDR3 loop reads CASGSGQYTEAFF. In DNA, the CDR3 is TGCGCCAGCGGATCCGGACAGTACACTGAAGCTTTCTTT.

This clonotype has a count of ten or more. As DNA, the CDR3 is TGTGCCAGTGGGACTAGCGGGATCAATGAGCAGTTCTTC. This translates into CASGTSGINEQFF. The chain recombines TRBV12-3 or TRBV12-4 with TRBJ2-1; TRBD2 matches at 13 bases. This CDR3 has 13 residues. Trimming removed 9 bases from V and 6 bases from J; junction bases left unmatched: 2.